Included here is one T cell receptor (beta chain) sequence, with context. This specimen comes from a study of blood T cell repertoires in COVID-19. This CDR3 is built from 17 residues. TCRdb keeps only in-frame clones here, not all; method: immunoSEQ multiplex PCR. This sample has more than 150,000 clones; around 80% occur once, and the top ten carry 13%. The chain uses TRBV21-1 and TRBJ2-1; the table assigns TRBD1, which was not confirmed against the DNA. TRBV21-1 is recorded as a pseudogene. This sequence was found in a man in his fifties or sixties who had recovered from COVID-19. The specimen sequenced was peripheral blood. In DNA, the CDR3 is TGTGCCAGAGAAACCCTGTTTCGACAGTTAGGTTCCAATGAGCAGTTCTTC. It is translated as CARETLFRQLGSNEQFF.